This T cell receptor (beta chain) was captured by sequencing in a study of T cell repertoires in cytomegalovirus infection. Study-wide results and limits: Cumulative public TCR beta family frequency identified CMV carriers with the relevant HLA.

This clonotype has a count of ten or more. The antigen remains unidentified. This CDR3 has 15 amino acids. With 5 bases clipped from V and 9 bases from J, the junction kept 12 bases outside the gene matches. TCRdb reprocessed the reads with MiXCR, giving one entry per CDR3 protein. The sample includes fewer than 250,000 distinct CDR3 sequences, 12% seen only once; the top ten take 1.6%. This chain links TRBV12-3 or TRBV12-4 with TRBJ2-1; the match to TRBD2 covers 8 bases. This receptor was taken from a human donor in good health (CMV status not recorded). Some clones in this sample may be carry-over from other donors' samples. Sequenced material: PBMCs. The CDR3 sequence: CASSPGGLGRGEQFF. DNA of the CDR3: TGTGCCAGCAGTCCCGGGGGTCTCGGGAGGGGTGAGCAGTTCTTC.